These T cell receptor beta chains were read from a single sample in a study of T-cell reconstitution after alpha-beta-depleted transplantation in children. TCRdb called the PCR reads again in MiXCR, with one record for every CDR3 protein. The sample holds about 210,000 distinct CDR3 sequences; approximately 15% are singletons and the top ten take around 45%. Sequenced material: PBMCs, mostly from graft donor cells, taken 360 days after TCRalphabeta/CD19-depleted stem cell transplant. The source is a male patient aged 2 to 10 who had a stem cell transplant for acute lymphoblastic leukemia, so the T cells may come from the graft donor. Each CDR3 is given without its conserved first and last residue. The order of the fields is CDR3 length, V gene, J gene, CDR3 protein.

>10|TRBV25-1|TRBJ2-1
ASSVGDNEQF
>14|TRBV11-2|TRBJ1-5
ASSLDSRGNDQPQH
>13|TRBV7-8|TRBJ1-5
ASSPGRGRNQPQH
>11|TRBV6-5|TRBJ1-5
ASSRQGNQPQH
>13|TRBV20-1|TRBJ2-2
SARIITGHTGELF
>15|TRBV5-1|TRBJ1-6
ASSTWTGSSYNSPLH
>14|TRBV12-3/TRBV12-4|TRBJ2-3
ASRLSGGRGLDTQY
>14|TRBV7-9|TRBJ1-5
ASSLTPRGGPQPQH
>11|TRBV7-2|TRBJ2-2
ASSSRQAGELF
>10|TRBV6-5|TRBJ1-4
ASRSGTGGLF
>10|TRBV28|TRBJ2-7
ASSPDEYEQY
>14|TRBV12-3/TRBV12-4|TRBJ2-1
ASSDTDRGPYNEQF
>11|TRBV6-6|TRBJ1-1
ASSPNWGTEAF
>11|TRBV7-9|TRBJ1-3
ASRPAGVNTIY
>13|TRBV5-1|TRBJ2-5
ASSSPIGGPETQY
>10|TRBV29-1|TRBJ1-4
SVDGGGEKLF
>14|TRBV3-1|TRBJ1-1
ASSQDFSRKGTEAF
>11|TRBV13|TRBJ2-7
ASSSQGPNEQY
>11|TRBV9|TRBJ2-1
ASSVVGHQQQF
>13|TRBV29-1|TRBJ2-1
SVAGGQRTYNEQF
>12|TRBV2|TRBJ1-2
ASSSLGAGAGYT
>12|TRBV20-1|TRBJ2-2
SARDWQGNGELF
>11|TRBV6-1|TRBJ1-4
ASRSGGLEKLF
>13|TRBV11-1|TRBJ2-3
ASSSRNLLTDTQY
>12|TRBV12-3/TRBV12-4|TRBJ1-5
ASSSTESNQPQH
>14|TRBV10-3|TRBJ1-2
AIRGSDRGGHYGYT
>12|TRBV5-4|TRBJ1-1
ASSLDTRGTEAF
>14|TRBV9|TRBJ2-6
ASSVQEGAGANVLT
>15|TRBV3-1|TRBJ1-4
ASSQDAFPTWTEKLF
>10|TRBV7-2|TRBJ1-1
ASSLLDREAF
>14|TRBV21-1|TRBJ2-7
ASSKSRGPGSYEQY
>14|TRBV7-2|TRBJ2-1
ASSPIAGPSYNEQF
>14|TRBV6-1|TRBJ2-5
ASSPKFGQNQETQY
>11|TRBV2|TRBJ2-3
ASNPGPTDTQY
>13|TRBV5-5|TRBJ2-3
ASSLFGETTDTQY
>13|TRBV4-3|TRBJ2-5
ASSRISGAQETQY
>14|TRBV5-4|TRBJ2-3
ASNPPSRQGQDTQY
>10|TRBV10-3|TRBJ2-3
AIRGEADTQY
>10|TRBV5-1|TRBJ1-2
ASSHRQGGYT
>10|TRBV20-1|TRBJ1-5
SARILNQPQH
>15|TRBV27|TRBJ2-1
ASSSPPQRGPYNEQF
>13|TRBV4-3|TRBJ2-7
ASSPEGHSTYEQY
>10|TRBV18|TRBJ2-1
ASSPPTDEQF
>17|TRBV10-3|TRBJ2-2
AMGSGTSGGLTNTGELF
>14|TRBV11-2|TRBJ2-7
ASSLDGVGGAYEQY
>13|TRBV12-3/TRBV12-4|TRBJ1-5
ASTSQGGNNQPQH
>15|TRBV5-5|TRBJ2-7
ASSSGQGLATRHEQY
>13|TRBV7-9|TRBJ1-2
ASSLNSLQDYGYT
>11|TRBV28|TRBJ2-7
ASSLNSNTGQY
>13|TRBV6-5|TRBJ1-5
ASSYRNSPRQPQH
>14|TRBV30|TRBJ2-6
AWSVLPSSGANVLT
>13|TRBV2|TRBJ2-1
ASSVTNYQGNEQF
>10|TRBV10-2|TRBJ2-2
ASSESPGELF